Following are 15 T cell receptor beta chains from one sample sequenced in a study of beta chain features in type 1 diabetes. Expressed TCRB transcripts got sequenced, as all isolated RNA was reverse transcribed. TCRdb's table, derived via immunoSEQ multiplex PCR, lists solely in-frame clones and lacks some. Among hundreds of thousands of clones listed, 11% to 15% were seen once. Sequencing used naive CD4+ T cells from blood. All receptors derive from a woman between 35 and 50 years old in good health.

In DNA form, the CDR3 reads TGTGCCAGCAGAATTTTCGGGACAGACCAAGAGACCCAGTACTTC. Residues: CASRIFGTDQETQYF. The chain joins TRBV11-2 to TRBJ2-5; 7 bases map to TRBD1. Trimming took 6 bases from V and 0 from J; bases not matched to a gene: 7. The CDR3 is 15 residues long. In germline, CDR1 is SGHAT, CDR2 FQNNGV.

The chain combines TRBV10-3 with TRBJ2-3; TRBD2 might be the D (7 bases). Trimming pared 4 bases from V and 8 bases from J, leaving 13 bases between. This CDR3 region has 13 residues. Germline V gene sequence: CDR1 ENHRY, CDR2 SYGVKD. Here the CDR3 DNA reads TGTGCCATCAGTGGGGGGGGCCCCGGTACGCAGTATTTT. Protein product: CAISGGGPGTQYF.

The sample holds a few counts of this clone. The chain combines TRBV5-4 with TRBJ2-1; TRBD1 matches at 10 bases. With V trimmed by 2 bases and J by 8 bases, 10 bases remained unmatched. CDR3 length: 16 residues. Germline lookup yields CDR1 SGHNT and CDR2 YYREEE (reference sequence). CDR3 sequence reads: CASSFGGTGASDEQFF. The CDR3 DNA reads as TGTGCCAGCAGCTTCGGAGGGACAGGGGCTTCGGATGAGCAGTTCTTC.

This sequence joins TRBV13 and TRBJ2-3; TRBD2 matches at 14 bases. V lost 4 bases and J lost 5; bases outside the gene matches: 5. The V gene's germline CDR1 is PRHDT and CDR2 FYEKMQ (reference sequence). The CDR3 is 16 residues long. The CDR3 bases are TGTGCCAGCAGCTCCCGACTAGCGGGGGGGATAGATACGCAGTATTTT. Translated, it gives CASSSRLAGGIDTQYF.

Only a few counts were recorded for this clone. The chain couples TRBV7-6 to TRBJ2-5, with unresolved D. This CDR3 has 12 residues. Germline V lookup: CDR1 SGHVS, CDR2 FNYEAQ. The V and J ends lost 2 bases and 4 bases respectively, with 5 bases between them. This CDR3 is CASSLFSETQYF. CDR3 bases: TGTGCCAGCAGCTTATTCTCAGAGACCCAGTACTTC. Full variable domain (outside the CDR3, taken from reference TRBV7-6 and TRBJ2-5): GAGVSQSPRYKVTKRGQDVALRCDPISGHVSLYWYRQALGQGPEFLTYFNYEAQQDKSGLPNDRFSAERPEGSISTLTIQRTEQRDSAMYRCASSLFSETQYFGPGTRLLVL.

This clone appeared a few times. The chain uses TRBV10-3 and TRBJ2-1, with 12 bases fitting TRBD1. This CDR3 is built from 13 residues. V lost 10 bases to trimming and J lost 9 bases; unmatched junction nucleotides: 7. Per germline, CDR1 ENHRY and CDR2 SYGVKD. The CDR3 DNA reads TGTGCCACGGCTGGGACAGGGGGCGGTGAGCAGTTCTTC. Protein sequence: CATAGTGGGEQFF.

The rearrangement uses TRBV6-5 and TRBJ1-1; weak D call: TRBD1 (5 bases). V was trimmed by 2 bases and J by 4 bases, leaving 8 bases between them. The CDR3 runs 13 residues. Per germline, CDR1 MNHEY and CDR2 SVGAGI. CDR3 protein: CASSYQGFTEAFF. The DNA for the CDR3 is TGTGCCAGCAGTTACCAGGGATTCACTGAAGCTTTCTTT.

This clone was found once. The chain recombines TRBV5-1 with TRBJ2-7; D may be TRBD2 (5 bases). The CDR3 loop spans 15 amino acids. Germline CDR1 SGHRS, CDR2 YFSETQ. V was cut by 0 bases and J by 0 bases, with 10 bases left in between. The CDR3 sequence: CASSLAAGGSYEQYF. The CDR3 nucleotides are TGCGCCAGCAGCTTGGCGGCGGGCGGCTCCTACGAGCAGTACTTC.

This clone has only a few counts. The rearrangement links TRBV7-9 to TRBJ1-1; TRBD1 might be the D (5 bases). V lost 1 base to trimming and J lost 1 base, with 10 bases between them. There are 15 residues in the CDR3. Germline V gene lookup returns CDR1 SEHNR and CDR2 FQNEAQ (reference sequence). CDR3 sequence reads: CASSLGVTENTEAFF. The CDR3 nucleotides are TGTGCCAGCAGCTTAGGAGTGACAGAGAACACTGAAGCTTTCTTT.

This clone was detected only a few times. The gene calls are TRBV20-1 and TRBJ1-1, with D perhaps matching TRBD1 (5 bases). Germline V gene sequence: CDR1 DFQATT, CDR2 SNEGSKA (reference sequence). The V end lost 7 bases, the J end lost 10 bases, and 16 bases lay between the germline ends. The CDR3 is 11 residues long. In nucleotides, the CDR3 is TGCAGTGGCCAGGGTGGACCTCCAGCTTTCTTT. It is translated as CSGQGGPPAFF.

This clone appeared a few times. The chain carries TRBV19 and TRBJ2-2; 7 bases align to TRBD1. The germline CDR1 and CDR2 sequences are LNHDA and SQIVND (reference sequence). V shed 6 bases, J shed 5 bases, and the junction held 6 bases outside the gene matches. CDR3 length: 14 amino acids. The CDR3 loop reads CASRTGPGTGELFF. CDR3 DNA sequence: TGTGCCAGTAGGACAGGGCCGGGGACCGGGGAGCTGTTTTTT.

The chain carries TRBV7-2 and TRBJ2-3; 10 bases align to TRBD2. CDR3 length: 17 residues. With 2 bases clipped from V and 1 base from J, the junction kept 6 bases outside the gene matches. Germline values: CDR1 SGHTA, CDR2 FQGNSA. The CDR3 reads CASSLKRGGPGTDTQYF. The CDR3 DNA sequence: TGTGCCAGCAGCTTAAAGCGGGGGGGCCCGGGCACAGATACGCAGTATTTT.

The V and J genes are TRBV5-1 and TRBJ2-1, with D possibly TRBD1 on 6 matching bases. Germline-derived CDR1 and CDR2 are SGHRS and YFSETQ. V lost 5 bases to trimming and J lost 1 base, with 10 bases between them. CDR3 length equals 14 residues. The CDR3 DNA reads as TGCGCCAGCAGTACAGACAGGTCCTACAATGAGCAGTTCTTC. Residues: CASSTDRSYNEQFF.

This clone has just a few counts. The J gene is TRBJ2-2, the V gene TRBV2; D ambiguous. The V and J ends lost 5 bases and 5 bases respectively, with 12 bases between them. Germline CDR1 and CDR2: SNHLY and FYNNEI. The CDR3 has 14 residues. The CDR3 loop reads CASSTRRLTGELFF. DNA of the CDR3: TGTGCCAGCAGTACGCGGCGCCTGACCGGGGAGCTGTTTTTT.

Regarding this clone: At the DNA level, this CDR3 is encoded by other sequences in the same sample as well. The chain couples TRBV19 to TRBJ2-7, with TRBD1 matching over 8 bases. CDR1 is LNHDA and CDR2 is SQIVND in the germline V gene (reference sequence). The ends lost 3 bases at V and 2 bases at J; junction bases unmatched: 3. The CDR3 sequence is 14 residues long. The CDR3 here is CASSIRTGPYEQYF. CDR3 bases: TGTGCCAGTAGTATCCGGACAGGGCCCTACGAGCAGTACTTC. The full variable domain, its missing parts supplied by reference TRBV19 and TRBJ2-7, is DGGITQSPKYLFRKEGQNVTLSCEQNLNHDAMYWYRQDPGQGLRLIYYSQIVNDFQKGDIAEGYSVSREKKESFPLTVTSAQKNPTAFYLCASSIRTGPYEQYFGPGTRLTVT.